The T cell receptor beta chain under discussion was sequenced for a study of blood T cell repertoires in COVID-19 (TCRdb year 2020). The study in broad terms: Samples covering the acute and convalescent phases of COVID-19 were provided by collaborators in the United States, Italy and Spain. The material from the prospective study consisted of cDNA or gDNA derived from T cells, B-cell-depleted T cells, or PBMCs. The dataset comprised deeply sampled blood TCRbeta repertoires from subjects exposed to, actively infected with, or recovered from COVID-19. The repertoires were released in a freely available public database meant as a resource for research on the immune response to SARS-CoV-2. The samples were drawn from the first 160 participants of the ongoing ImmuneRACE study and from 950 to 1,500 subjects provided by 6 global collaborators. Nearly every sample came with metadata listing a de-identified subject ID, COVID-19 status, age in years and sex. Where available, HLA class I and class II types were obtained from metadata supplied by the sample provider rather than from assay-based typing.

TCRbeta CDR3 regions were amplified from genomic DNA by means of the immunoSEQ Assay, a bias-controlled multiplex PCR. Processing in the source paper ran as follows. Nucleated cell counts per sample were estimated from amplification of reference gene primers within the assay. Sequence reads were collapsed and filtered to measure the absolute abundance of every unique TCRbeta CDR3 rearrangement. For each sample, productive Simpson clonality was calculated as the square root of Simpson's diversity index over productive rearrangements. TCRdb took over this immuneACCESS table, retaining in-frame rearrangements with V and J assigned. Such tables are incomplete; in checked studies, under half of the missing clones stem from an unresolved V gene, and the remainder is unexplained. D and trimming were read from the DNA, whereas the V and J calls and clone size are those reported in that table. The sample data list some 140,000 clones, and around 86% of these were observed just once. Of the sample, 2% to 2.5% is held by the ten largest clones.

With regard to this clone: This clone's antigen is unknown. It has no much larger one-base neighbor in the sample; base qualities were not kept.

The investigation overall reported the following: How much clinical and demographic metadata was included differed by source and by participant, and the metadata was provided uncurated.

The CDR3 starts with the cysteine, ends with the phenylalanine, and has 15 residues. The DNA shown is the 45-base CDR3, in frame from base 1. The germline V gene specifies SGHTA as CDR1 and FQGNSA as CDR2. V trim: 1 base; J trim: 2 bases; unmatched bases: 2. Each collaborating institution followed its own protocols to collect whole blood in K2EDTA tubes. For TCRbeta analysis, collaborators shipped samples in one of three forms: frozen whole blood, isolated PBMCs, or DNA extracted from either of those sample types. This receptor chain uses TRBV7-2 and TRBJ2-3, with 8 junctional bases fitting TRBD2. The specimen sequenced was peripheral blood. This receptor was taken from a man aged 50 or older with active COVID-19. The DNA sequence follows: TGTGCCAGCAGCTTAGGGCGGGGGGACACAGATACGCAGTATTTT. Its translation is CASSLGRGDTDTQYF.